The 15 T cell receptor beta chains reported below all come from one sample, sequenced in a study of blood T cell repertoires in COVID-19. Generated by immunoSEQ multiplex PCR, the TCRdb table keeps only in-frame clones and is missing some. The sample shows about 28,000 clones, around 86% of them seen only once. Sequenced sample: peripheral blood. All receptors derive from a human donor in a cohort sampled during active COVID-19.

The rearrangement links TRBV20-1 to TRBJ1-6; D gene ambiguous. Trimming pared 3 bases from V and 2 bases from J, leaving 11 bases between. The CDR3 spans 15 residues. Germline values: CDR1 DFQATT, CDR2 SNEGSKA (reference sequence). The CDR3 here is CSASIDGTYNSPLHF. CDR3 nucleotides: TGCAGTGCTAGTATAGACGGGACCTATAATTCACCCCTCCACTTT.

The rearrangement joins TRBV27 to TRBJ1-1; 8 bases fit TRBD1. The CDR3 sequence is 16 residues long. CDR1 is MNHEY, CDR2 SMNVEV, per germline (reference sequence). The V segment lost 5 bases and the J segment 3 bases; nucleotides outside the gene matches: 11. The CDR3 nucleotides read TGTGCCAGCAGTGGCCCCCGGACAGGGTGGGACACTGAAGCTTTCTTT. It is translated as CASSGPRTGWDTEAFF.

The genes are TRBV4-1 and TRBJ1-6, with unresolved D. The CDR3 is 16 amino acids. Germline lookup yields CDR1 MGHRA and CDR2 YSYEKL. Trimming removed 0 bases at V and 9 bases at J, with 15 bases between. The CDR3 coding sequence is TGCGCCAGCAGCCAAGAGTTCGGTCTTCGGGGTTCACCCCTCCACTTT. The encoded protein is CASSQEFGLRGSPLHF.

The chain is built from TRBV5-5 and TRBJ1-3; 8 nucleotides line up with TRBD1. With 4 bases clipped from V and 0 bases from J, the junction kept 9 bases outside the gene matches. The germline CDR1 and CDR2 sequences are SGHKS and YYEKEE (reference sequence). The CDR3 contains 17 residues. CDR3 sequence (DNA): TGTGCCAGCAGCCTTGGGAGTACAGGGGGCTCTGGAAACACCATATATTTT. It encodes CASSLGSTGGSGNTIYF.

The CDR3: CASSQEGGTYEQYF. The CDR3, as DNA: TGCGCCAGCAGCCAAGAAGGCGGGACCTACGAGCAGTACTTC. V is TRBV4-3 and J is TRBJ2-7; maybe TRBD2 (6 bases). Germline-derived CDR1 and CDR2 are LGHNA and YSLEER. This CDR3 spans 14 amino acids. V lost 0 bases, J lost 2 bases, and 8 bases lay in between.

V usage is TRBV7-9 and J usage is TRBJ1-1; tentatively, D is TRBD1 (5 bases). This CDR3 has 12 amino acids. V was pared by 5 bases and J by 7 bases, with 11 bases between. Germline V gene data show CDR1 as SEHNR and CDR2 as FQNEAQ (reference sequence). CDR3 amino acids: CASSLRDFEAFF. The CDR3 coding sequence is TGTGCCAGCAGCCTCAGGGACTTTGAAGCTTTCTTT.

The gene calls are TRBV6-2 or TRBV6-3 and TRBJ2-1; TRBD2 is a possible D gene (5 bases). The CDR3 sequence is 16 residues long. Germline V CDR1 and CDR2: MNHEY, SVGEGT. With 0 bases removed from V and 7 bases from J, the gap between germline ends came to 16 bases. The chain's CDR3 is CASSYSSRLSVNEQFF. Here the CDR3 DNA reads TGTGCCAGCAGTTACTCGAGTCGACTATCTGTGAATGAGCAGTTCTTC.

This chain joins TRBV27 and TRBJ2-7; D not certain. The V end lost 7 bases, the J end lost 0 bases, and 10 bases lay between the germline ends. The CDR3 runs to 13 residues. CDR1 is MNHEY and CDR2 is SMNVEV in the germline V gene (reference sequence). The CDR3 region has the DNA TGTGCCAGCACAGGTCCCCCCTCCTACGAGCAGTACTTC. This encodes CASTGPPSYEQYF.

The rearrangement joins TRBV30 to TRBJ1-1; D unclear. The germline gives CDR1 GTSNPN, CDR2 SVGIG (reference sequence). The ends were cut back, 4 bases at V and 8 bases at J, with 11 bases in the middle. This CDR3 has 11 amino acids. CDR3 nucleotide sequence: TGTGCCTGGAAGTCCCCCAGAGAAGCTTTCTTT. This codes for CAWKSPREAFF. The full variable domain, its missing parts supplied by reference TRBV30 and TRBJ1-1, is SQTIHQWPATLVQPVGSPLSLECTVEGTSNPNLYWYRQAAGRGLQLLFYSVGIGQISSEVPQNLSASRPQDRQFILSSKKLLLSDSGFYLCAWKSPREAFFGQGTRLTVV.

This sequence joins TRBV4-3 and TRBJ1-2; D possibly corresponds to TRBD1 (6 bases). Trimming pared 0 bases from V and 7 bases from J, leaving 15 bases between. This CDR3 has 15 amino acids. Germline CDR1 LGHNA, CDR2 YSLEER. DNA of the CDR3: TGCGCCAGCAGCCAAGAGCGGGGGGCGCATCGTGGCTACACCTTC. Its protein product is CASSQERGAHRGYTF.

This rearrangement joins TRBV7-9 to TRBJ1-3; 9 bases are shared with TRBD1. J gave up 3 bases and V 5 bases, and 5 bases lay outside the gene matches. Germline CDR1 and CDR2: SEHNR and FQNEAQ (reference sequence). This CDR3 has 15 residues. The CDR3 protein is CASSPWTGVGNTIYF. The DNA of the CDR3 is TGTGCCAGCAGCCCCTGGACAGGGGTTGGAAACACCATATATTTT.

The chain has TRBV6-5 and TRBJ2-1; 9 nucleotides agree with TRBD1. The ends lost 6 bases at V and 4 bases at J; junction bases unmatched: 7. Per germline, CDR1 MNHEY and CDR2 SVGAGI. The CDR3 loop spans 15 amino acids. The CDR3 DNA sequence: TGTGCCAGCAGACCTACAGGGGGCCCTTACAATGAGCAGTTCTTC. It codes for CASRPTGGPYNEQFF.

The chain combines TRBV28 with TRBJ1-2, with a weak D call TRBD1 (6 bases). The CDR3 loop spans 12 amino acids. Germline V CDR1 and CDR2: MDHEN, SYDVKM. V was cut by 5 bases and J by 10 bases, with 14 bases left in between. The CDR3 DNA sequence: TGTGCCAGCAGTATAGGGGGTCTCGACTACACCTTC. As protein: CASSIGGLDYTF.

The V gene is TRBV7-8, the J gene TRBJ1-5; D is possibly TRBD1 (5 bases). The germline V and J ends were trimmed by 1 base and 5 bases, with 12 bases remaining between them. The CDR3 is made up of 15 amino acids. Per the germline V gene, CDR1 is SGHVS and CDR2 is FQNEAQ. The CDR3 reads CASSLEGSRDQPQHF. The CDR3 DNA reads TGTGCCAGCAGCTTAGAGGGGTCTAGGGATCAGCCCCAGCATTTT.

The rearrangement joins TRBV4-3 to TRBJ1-1; 8 bases agree with TRBD1. The CDR3 totals 16 residues. CDR1 and CDR2 (germline): LGHNA, YSLEER. With V trimmed by 3 bases and J by 5 bases, 11 bases remained unmatched. The CDR3 region is CASSHPGTGGGTEAFF. CDR3 DNA: TGCGCCAGCAGCCATCCCGGGACAGGTGGGGGGACTGAAGCTTTCTTT.